Each of the 6 T cell receptor beta chains below was sequenced from the same sample in a study of response to subunit inactivated influenza vaccine. TCRdb itself ran the RT-PCR reads through MiXCR, one entry per CDR3 protein. The sample has hundreds of thousands of distinct CDR3 sequences; roughly 20% are singletons. Sequencing used PBMCs from blood, obtained roughly 5 days after vaccination. Source of these receptors: a man aged 45-65 years who received an inactivated influenza vaccine.

The rearrangement uses TRBV27 and TRBJ2-3; 9 bases agree with TRBD1. Germline V gene lookup returns CDR1 MNHEY and CDR2 SMNVEV (reference sequence). V was clipped by 4 bases and J by 9 bases; unmatched bases: 2. CDR3 length equals 12 residues. Written as DNA, the CDR3 is TGTGCCAGCAGTTACGGACAGGGGACGCAGTATTTT. Residues: CASSYGQGTQYF.

The chain is built from TRBV20-1 and TRBJ2-1; 9 positions agree with TRBD2. V shed 3 bases, J shed 7 bases, and the junction held 10 bases outside the gene matches. The CDR3 has 15 amino acids. Germline CDR1 reads DFQATT; CDR2 reads SNEGSKA (reference sequence). CDR3 loop: CSARESGGLGNEQFF. CDR3 in DNA: TGCAGTGCTAGGGAAAGCGGGGGGTTAGGAAATGAGCAGTTCTTC.

V is TRBV7-2 and J is TRBJ1-3, with D possibly being TRBD1 (6 bases). Trimming stripped 8 bases from V and 0 bases from J, with 14 bases between. The CDR3 totals 15 residues. The germline V gene has CDR1 SGHTA and CDR2 FQGNSA. The CDR3 reads CASELGTSSGNTIYF. CDR3 in DNA: TGTGCCAGCGAGCTGGGGACAAGCTCTGGAAACACCATATATTTT.

The sample holds a few counts of this clonotype. The rearrangement uses TRBV10-3 and TRBJ2-5; 10 nucleotides match TRBD1. With V trimmed by 10 bases and J by 5 bases, 10 bases remained unmatched. The CDR3 has 14 residues. CDR1 and CDR2 from the germline V gene are ENHRY and SYGVKD. CDR3 nucleotide sequence: TGTGCCACCCGAATGGGACAGGGGATGGAGACCCAGTACTTC. This translates into CATRMGQGMETQYF.

This clonotype has more than one count but fewer than ten. The chain is built from TRBV29-1 and TRBJ2-1; D is perhaps TRBD2 (6 bases). The V end was cut by 7 bases, the J end by 3 bases, with 13 bases between. The germline CDR1 and CDR2 sequences are SQVTM and ANQGSEA. The CDR3 length is 13 residues. CDR3 loop: CSGGAAGYNEQFF. The CDR3 DNA follows: TGCAGCGGCGGGGCAGCGGGCTACAATGAGCAGTTCTTC.

This clonotype came up many times. The chain combines TRBV7-9 with TRBJ1-1, with D unclear. Germline-derived CDR1 and CDR2 are SEHNR and FQNEAQ (reference sequence). Trimming removed 4 bases at V and 1 base at J, with 7 bases between. The CDR3 loop spans 13 amino acids. As DNA, the CDR3 is TGTGCCAGCAGCTCCGAGGGGAACACTGAAGCTTTCTTT. It codes for CASSSEGNTEAFF. Drawing the rest from reference TRBV7-9 and TRBJ1-1, the complete variable domain is DTGVSQNPRHKITKRGQNVTFRCDPISEHNRLYWYRQTLGQGPEFLTYFQNEAQLEKSRLLSDRFSAERPKGSFSTLEIQRTEQGDSAMYLCASSSEGNTEAFFGQGTRLTVV.